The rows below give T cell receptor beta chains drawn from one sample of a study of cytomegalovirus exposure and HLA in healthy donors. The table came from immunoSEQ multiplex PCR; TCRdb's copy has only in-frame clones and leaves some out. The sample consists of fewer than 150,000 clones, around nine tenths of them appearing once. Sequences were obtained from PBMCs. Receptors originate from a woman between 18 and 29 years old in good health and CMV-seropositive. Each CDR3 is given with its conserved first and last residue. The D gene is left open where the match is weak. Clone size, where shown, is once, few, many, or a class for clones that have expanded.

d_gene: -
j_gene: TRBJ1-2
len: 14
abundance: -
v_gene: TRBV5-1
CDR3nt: TGCGCCAGCAGCCCAAGCGGACAGTACTATGGCTACACCTTC
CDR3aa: CASSPSGQYYGYTF

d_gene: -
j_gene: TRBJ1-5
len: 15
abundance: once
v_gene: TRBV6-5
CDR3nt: TGTGCCAGCAGTCGGGACACCTATAGCAATCAGCCCCAGCATTTT
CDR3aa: CASSRDTYSNQPQHF

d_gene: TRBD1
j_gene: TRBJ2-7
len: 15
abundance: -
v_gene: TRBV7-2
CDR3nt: TGTGCCAGCAGCCCCCACGGGACAGGGGCCTACGAGCAGTACTTC
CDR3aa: CASSPHGTGAYEQYF

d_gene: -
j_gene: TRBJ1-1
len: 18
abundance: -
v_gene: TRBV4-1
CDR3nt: TGCGCCAGCAGCCAAGAAGAGCCGAAGGGCGCGGGATGGACTGAAGCTTTCTTT
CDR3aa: CASSQEEPKGAGWTEAFF

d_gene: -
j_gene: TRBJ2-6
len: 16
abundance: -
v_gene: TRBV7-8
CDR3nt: TGTGCCAGCAGCAAATACGCGTCGTCTGGGGCCAACGTCCTGACTTTC
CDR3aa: CASSKYASSGANVLTF

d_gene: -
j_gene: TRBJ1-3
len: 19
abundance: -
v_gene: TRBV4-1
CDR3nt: TGCGCCAGCAGCCAAGATTCACATATCATGGGGCGCTCTGGAAACACCATATATTTT
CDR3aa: CASSQDSHIMGRSGNTIYF

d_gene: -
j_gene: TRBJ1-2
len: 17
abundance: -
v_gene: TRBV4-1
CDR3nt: TGCGCCAGCAGCCAAGAATTCGACAGTCCCCCTTTCTATGGCTACACCTTC
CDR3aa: CASSQEFDSPPFYGYTF

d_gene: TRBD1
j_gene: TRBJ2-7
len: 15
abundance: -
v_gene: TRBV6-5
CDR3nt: TGTGCCAGCAGTTACTCGACAGGGGGTCCCTACGAGCAGTACTTC
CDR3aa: CASSYSTGGPYEQYF

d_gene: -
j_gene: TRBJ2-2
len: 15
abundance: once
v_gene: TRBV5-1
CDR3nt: TGCGCCAGCAGCTTGGGGCAGGGCTTTGCCGGGGAGCTGTTTTTT
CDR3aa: CASSLGQGFAGELFF

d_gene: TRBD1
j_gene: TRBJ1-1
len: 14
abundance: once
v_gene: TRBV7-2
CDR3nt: TGTGCCAGCAGCGGCACAGGGGGGAACACTGAAGCTTTCTTT
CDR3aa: CASSGTGGNTEAFF

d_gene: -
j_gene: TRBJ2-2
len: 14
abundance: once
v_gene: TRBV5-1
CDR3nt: TGCGCCAGCAGCTCCAGACAGGACACCGGGGAGCTGTTTTTT
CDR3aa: CASSSRQDTGELFF

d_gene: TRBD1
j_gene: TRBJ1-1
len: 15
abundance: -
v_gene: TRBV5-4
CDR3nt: TGTGCCAGCAGCAGCAGACAGGGCCAATCCACTGAAGCTTTCTTT
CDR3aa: CASSSRQGQSTEAFF

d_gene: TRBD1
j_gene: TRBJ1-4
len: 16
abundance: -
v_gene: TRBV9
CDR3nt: TGTGCCAGCAGCGAGAATCCGGGACAGGGGGATGAAAAACTGTTTTTT
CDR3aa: CASSENPGQGDEKLFF

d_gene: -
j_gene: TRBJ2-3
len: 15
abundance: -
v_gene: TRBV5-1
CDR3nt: TGCGCCAGCAGCTTGGCTTCGCACAACACAGATACGCAGTATTTT
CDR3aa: CASSLASHNTDTQYF

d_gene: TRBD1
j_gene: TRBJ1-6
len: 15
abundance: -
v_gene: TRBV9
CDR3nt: TGTGCCAGCAGCAGACAGGGAACCTATAATTCACCCCTCCACTTT
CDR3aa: CASSRQGTYNSPLHF

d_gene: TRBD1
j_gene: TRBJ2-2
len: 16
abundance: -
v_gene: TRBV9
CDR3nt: TGTGCCAGCAGCGTAGGGGGACAGAGGAACACCGGGGAGCTGTTTTTT
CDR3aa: CASSVGGQRNTGELFF

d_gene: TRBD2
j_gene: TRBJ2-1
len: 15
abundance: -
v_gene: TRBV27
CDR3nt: TGTGCCAGCAGGTGGACTAGCGGGGGATACAATGAGCAGTTCTTC
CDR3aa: CASRWTSGGYNEQFF

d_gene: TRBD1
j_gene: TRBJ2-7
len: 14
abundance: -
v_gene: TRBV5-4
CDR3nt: TGTGCCAGCAGCAACGGACAGGGGGCCTACGAGCAGTACTTC
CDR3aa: CASSNGQGAYEQYF

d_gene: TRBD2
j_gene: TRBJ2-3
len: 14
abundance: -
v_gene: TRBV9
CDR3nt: TGTGCCAGCAGCGTGCGGGGGGGCGCAGATACGCAGTATTTT
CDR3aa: CASSVRGGADTQYF

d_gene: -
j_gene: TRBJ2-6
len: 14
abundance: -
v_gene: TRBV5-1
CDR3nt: TGCGCCAGCAGCTCCCGGGCTGGGGCCAACGTCCTGACTTTC
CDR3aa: CASSSRAGANVLTF

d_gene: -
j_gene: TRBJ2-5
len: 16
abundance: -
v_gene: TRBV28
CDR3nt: TGTGCCAGCAGTTTACAAATACAGGCCATCCAAGAGACCCAGTACTTC
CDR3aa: CASSLQIQAIQETQYF

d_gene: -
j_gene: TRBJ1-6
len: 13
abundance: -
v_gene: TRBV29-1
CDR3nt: TGCAGCGTTTGGCTAGGTGGAAATTCACCCCTCCACTTT
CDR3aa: CSVWLGGNSPLHF

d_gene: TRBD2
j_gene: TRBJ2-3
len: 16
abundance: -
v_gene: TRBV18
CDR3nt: TGTGCCAGCTCACCACGGACTAGTCTTAGCACAGATACGCAGTATTTT
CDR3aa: CASSPRTSLSTDTQYF

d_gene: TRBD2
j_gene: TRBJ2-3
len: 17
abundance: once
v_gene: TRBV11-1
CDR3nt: TGTGCCAGCAGCTCCAATGGGATAGCGGGGGGAACAGATACGCAGTATTTT
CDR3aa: CASSSNGIAGGTDTQYF

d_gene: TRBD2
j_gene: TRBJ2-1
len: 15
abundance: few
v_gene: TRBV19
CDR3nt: TGTGCCAGTAGTATACGGGAGGTGTCCTACAATGAGCAGTTCTTC
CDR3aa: CASSIREVSYNEQFF

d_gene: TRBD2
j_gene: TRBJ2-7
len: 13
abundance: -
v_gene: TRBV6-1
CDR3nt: TGTGCCAGCTGTTTGGGACTAGCCGGCGAGCAGTACTTC
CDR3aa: CASCLGLAGEQYF

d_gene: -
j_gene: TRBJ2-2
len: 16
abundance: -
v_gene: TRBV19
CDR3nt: TGTGCCAGTAGGAGGGCCCTAACCTTGAACACCGGGGAGCTGTTTTTT
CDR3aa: CASRRALTLNTGELFF

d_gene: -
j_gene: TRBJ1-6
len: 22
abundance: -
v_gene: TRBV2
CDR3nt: TGTGCCAGCAGTTCGGGTTATGGCAGGGCTGACCAACGGAGCTCCTATAATTCACCCCTCCACTTT
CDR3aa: CASSSGYGRADQRSSYNSPLHF

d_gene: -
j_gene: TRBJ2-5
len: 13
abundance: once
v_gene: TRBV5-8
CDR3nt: TGTGCCAGCAGGGAGACAGCCAAAGAGACCCAGTACTTC
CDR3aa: CASRETAKETQYF

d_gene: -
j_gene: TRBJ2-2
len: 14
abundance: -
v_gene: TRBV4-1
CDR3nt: TGCGCCAGCAGCCAAGATCAACGGACCGGGGAGCTGTTTTTT
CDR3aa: CASSQDQRTGELFF

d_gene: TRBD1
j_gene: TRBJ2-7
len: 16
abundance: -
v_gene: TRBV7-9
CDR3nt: TGTGCCAGCAGCGGGGTATTCGGGACAGAGTCGTACGAGCAGTACTTC
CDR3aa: CASSGVFGTESYEQYF

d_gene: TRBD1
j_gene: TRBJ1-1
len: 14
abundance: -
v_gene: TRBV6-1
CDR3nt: TGTGCCAGCAGCCTAAGGGGGCTCAACACTGAAGCTTTCTTT
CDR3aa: CASSLRGLNTEAFF

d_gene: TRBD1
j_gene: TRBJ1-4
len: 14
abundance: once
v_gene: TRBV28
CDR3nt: TGTGCCAGCAGTCTAACGGGACAGGATGGAAAACTGTTTTTT
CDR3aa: CASSLTGQDGKLFF

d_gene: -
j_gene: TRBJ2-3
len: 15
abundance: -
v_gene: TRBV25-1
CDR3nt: TGTGCCAGCAGCCCCCTAGTGGGAGTTGAAGATACGCAGTATTTT
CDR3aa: CASSPLVGVEDTQYF

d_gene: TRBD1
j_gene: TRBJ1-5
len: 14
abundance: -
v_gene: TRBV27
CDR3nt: TGTGCCAGCAGCCGTGGACAGGTGAATCAGCCCCAGCATTTT
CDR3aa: CASSRGQVNQPQHF

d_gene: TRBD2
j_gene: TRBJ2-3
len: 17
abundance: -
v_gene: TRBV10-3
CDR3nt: TGTGCCATCAGTGAGGTACCTAGCGGGAGGAACGCAGATACGCAGTATTTT
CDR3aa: CAISEVPSGRNADTQYF

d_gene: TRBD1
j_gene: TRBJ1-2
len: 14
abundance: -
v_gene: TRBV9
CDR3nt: TGTGCCAGCAGCGTAGCAATCGGACAGGGGGGCTACACCTTC
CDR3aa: CASSVAIGQGGYTF

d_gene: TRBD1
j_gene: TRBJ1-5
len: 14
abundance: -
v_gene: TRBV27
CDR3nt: TGTGCCAGCAGCACCGGGACAGGGAATCAGCCCCAGCATTTT
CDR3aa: CASSTGTGNQPQHF

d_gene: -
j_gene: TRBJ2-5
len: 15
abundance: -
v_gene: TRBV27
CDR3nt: TGTGCCAGCAGTTCCCAGGGGACCGTCCCAGGGACCCAGTACTTC
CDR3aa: CASSSQGTVPGTQYF

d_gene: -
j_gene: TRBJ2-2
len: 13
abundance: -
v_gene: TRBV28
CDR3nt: TGTGCCAGCAGTTCGACTACGTTTGGGGAGCTGTTTTTT
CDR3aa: CASSSTTFGELFF

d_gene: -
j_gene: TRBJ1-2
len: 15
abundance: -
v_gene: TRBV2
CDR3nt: TGTGCCAGCAGTGTCTTGGCCCAAGCTAACTATGGCTACACCTTC
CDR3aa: CASSVLAQANYGYTF

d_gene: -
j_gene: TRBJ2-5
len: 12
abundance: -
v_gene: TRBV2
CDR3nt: TGTGCCAGCAGTGAAGTTGAGGAGACCCAGTACTTC
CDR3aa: CASSEVEETQYF

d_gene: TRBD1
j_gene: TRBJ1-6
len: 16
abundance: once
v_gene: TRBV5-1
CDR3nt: TGCGCCAGCAGCGGGGGGACAGGGGTAGGGAATTCACCCCTCCACTTT
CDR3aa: CASSGGTGVGNSPLHF

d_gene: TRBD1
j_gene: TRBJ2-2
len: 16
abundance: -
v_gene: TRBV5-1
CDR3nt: TGCGCCAGCAGCTTGGTCCGACAGGGGAACGCCGGGGAGCTGTTTTTT
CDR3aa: CASSLVRQGNAGELFF

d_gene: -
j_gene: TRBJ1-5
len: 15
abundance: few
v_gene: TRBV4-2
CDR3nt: TGTGCCAGCAGCCACCGGACAGAAACACATCAGCCCCAGCATTTT
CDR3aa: CASSHRTETHQPQHF

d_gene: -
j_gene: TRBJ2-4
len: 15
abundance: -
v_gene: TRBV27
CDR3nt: TGTGCCAGCAGCAGAGCGGAATTAGCCAAAAACATTCAGTACTTC
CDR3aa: CASSRAELAKNIQYF